The present entry profiles one T cell receptor beta chain with its context. The target antigen is unknown. TCRdb re-called the 5' RACE reads with MiXCR, one entry per CDR3 protein. The data contain 55,000 to 80,000 distinct CDR3 sequences, around a fifth of them singletons. Memory CD4+ cells were defined as CD4+CD45RO+CD25-. Between the trimmed V and J ends, which lost 4 bases and 4 bases, there was a span of 10 bases. CDR3 length equals 13 residues. Germline loops: CDR1 SGHRS, CDR2 YFSETQ. Whole-study findings and limits: The TCR gene usage of tumor memory CD4+ T cells clustered together with blood and lymph node memory CD4+ cells and with lymph node naive CD4+ cells.

The chain couples TRBV5-1 to TRBJ2-3; D possibly matches TRBD1 or TRBD2 (5 bases each). The sequence derives from a female donor with breast cancer. Sequencing input: memory CD4+ T cells sorted from a lymph node. Documented subset: memory CD4+ T cells, CD4+CD45RO+CD25-. CDR3 bases: TGCGCCAGCAGCCTGGGGGAGTCAGATACGCAGTATTTT. This codes for CASSLGESDTQYF.